What follows are 9 T cell receptor beta chains derived from one specimen sequenced in a study of cytomegalovirus exposure and HLA in healthy donors. PCR used 60 Vbeta primers and 13 Jbeta primers. The assay was immunoSEQ multiplex PCR, and TCRdb's table has in-frame clones only and misses some. Of roughly 68,000 clones in the sample, approximately 70% are singletons; the top ten hold about 20%. Sequenced material: PBMCs. The source is a man between 40 and 49 years old in good health and CMV-seropositive.

This chain links TRBV4-1 with TRBJ2-1; TRBD1 matches at 8 bases. Germline V gene lookup returns CDR1 MGHRA and CDR2 YSYEKL. This CDR3 is 16 amino acids long. V lost 3 bases, J lost 1 base, and 5 bases stayed unmatched. The CDR3 loop is CASSHQDRVSYNEQFF. CDR3 sequence (DNA): TGCGCCAGCAGCCACCAGGACAGGGTATCCTACAATGAGCAGTTCTTC.

The rearrangement links TRBV30 to TRBJ2-7; D is unresolved. This CDR3 has 13 amino acids. V lost 0 bases and J lost 5, with 11 bases in between. Germline V gene sequence: CDR1 GTSNPN, CDR2 SVGIG (reference sequence). CDR3 sequence reads: CAWSVSRWHEQYF. The CDR3, as DNA: TGTGCCTGGAGTGTATCCCGATGGCACGAGCAGTACTTC.

This clone showed up just a few times. The chain combines TRBV6-5 with TRBJ2-7, with 7 bases that match TRBD1. Germline CDR1 reads MNHEY; CDR2 reads SVGAGI. The CDR3 loop spans 14 amino acids. V gave up 5 bases and J gave up 0 bases; unmatched junction bases: 4. The CDR3 DNA reads as TGTGCCAGCAGTGAACAGGGGAGCTCCTACGAGCAGTACTTC. Its protein product is CASSEQGSSYEQYF.

The chain uses TRBV19 and TRBJ2-7; D is ambiguous. CDR1 is LNHDA and CDR2 is SQIVND in the germline V gene (reference sequence). The CDR3 contains 13 residues. Trimming removed 0 bases at V and 3 bases at J, with 6 bases between. For the CDR3, the DNA is TGTGCCAGTAGTATAGATCTACTCTACGAGCAGTACTTC. As protein: CASSIDLLYEQYF.

In this sample, this clone turned up once. The rearrangement uses TRBV6-1 and TRBJ1-2; the D gene is possibly TRBD1 (6 bases). With 4 bases removed from V and 4 bases from J, the gap between germline ends came to 16 bases. In germline, CDR1 is MNHNS, CDR2 SASEGT. The CDR3 runs 15 residues. The CDR3 DNA is TGTGCCAGCAGTGGAATCCCGGGAGGGGGCTATGGCTACACCTTC. Its protein is CASSGIPGGGYGYTF.

This chain joins TRBV11-2 and TRBJ1-5, with TRBD1 identical over 10 bases. The CDR3 has 13 residues. V lost 3 bases to trimming and J lost 7 bases; unmatched junction nucleotides: 0. The germline CDR1 and CDR2 sequences are SGHAT and FQNNGV. Here the CDR3 DNA reads TGTGCCAGCAGCTTGACAGGGGGCCAGCCCCAGCATTTT. The encoded protein is CASSLTGGQPQHF.

In nucleotides, the CDR3 is TGTGCCAGCGAACGGGGGGCCGGGGGAGATACGCAGTATTTT. It codes for CASERGAGGDTQYF. The chain recombines TRBV9 with TRBJ2-3, with D perhaps TRBD2 (7 bases). Germline values: CDR1 SGDLS, CDR2 YYNGEE. The CDR3 extends over 14 amino acids. Trimming stripped 7 bases from V and 5 bases from J, with 17 bases between. The full variable domain, completed using reference TRBV9 and TRBJ2-3, is DSGVTQTPKHLITATGQRVTLRCSPRSGDLSVYWYQQSLDQGLQFLIQYYNGEERAKGNILERFSAQQFPDLHSELNLSSLELGDSALYFCASERGAGGDTQYFGPGTRLTVL.

This chain connects TRBV7-9 to TRBJ2-3; 7 nucleotides align to TRBD1. Germline V gene lookup returns CDR1 SEHNR and CDR2 FQNEAQ (reference sequence). The junction had 12 bases not matched to a gene; V was cut back by 11 bases and J by 4 bases. The CDR3 sequence is 14 residues long. This CDR3 is CAGGRDRVSDTQYF. The CDR3, as DNA: TGTGCCGGCGGAAGGGACAGAGTATCAGATACGCAGTATTTT.

This clone was counted between two and nine times. The chain has TRBV2 and TRBJ2-7, with 7 bases aligning to TRBD1. CDR1 SNHLY and CDR2 FYNNEI come from the germline V gene. V lost 6 bases to trimming and J lost 4 bases; unmatched junction nucleotides: 6. The CDR3 is 13 amino acids. The CDR3 sequence is CASSYRGAYEQYF. DNA of the CDR3: TGTGCCAGCAGCTACAGGGGTGCGTACGAGCAGTACTTC.